The entry below gives a single T cell receptor (beta chain) sequence along with its context. These data originate in a study of early T cells in non-severe SARS-CoV-2 infection. TCRdb itself ran the 5' RACE reads through MiXCR, one entry per CDR3 protein. The repertoire holds some 80,000 distinct CDR3 sequences, with around 10% as singletons. Germline assignment: CDR1 SNHLY and CDR2 FYNNEI. The CDR3 is made up of 16 amino acids. The V end was cut by 1 base, the J end by 4 bases, with 11 bases between. This sequence was found in an adult who was a healthcare worker with PCR-confirmed SARS-CoV-2 infection or an uninfected control (not recorded which). The donor label of this sample is uncertain. The starting material was whole blood, obtained at baseline. V and J are TRBV2 and TRBJ1-6; no firm D call. The CDR3 here is CASSEGPTEYNSPLHF. The CDR3 DNA is TGTGCCAGCAGTGAAGGCCCGACCGAATATAATTCACCCCTCCACTTT.